This T cell receptor (beta chain) originates from a study of blood T cell repertoires in COVID-19. Study as a whole: The samples span acute and convalescent COVID-19 from the United States, Italy and Spain. T cells, B-cell-depleted T cells, or PBMCs supplied cDNA or gDNA.

The V and J ends lost 5 bases and 5 bases respectively, with 13 bases between them. The length of the CDR3 is 14 residues. Looked up from germline, CDR1 is SGHAT and CDR2 is FQNNGV. Participant reports of clinical history set cohort assignment. Clones were sequenced by immunoSEQ multiplex PCR, and TCRdb holds only the in-frame ones, with some missing. The sample has a few hundred thousand clones; under 90% are singletons. Material for sequencing was PBMCs or T cells enriched from blood (not recorded which). This chain joins TRBV11-2 and TRBJ2-4; D may be TRBD2 (5 bases). This receptor was taken from a woman aged 55-75 years who had recovered from COVID-19. The CDR3 bases are TGTGCCAGCAGCCCGGCCTACGGGGAAAACATTCAGTACTTC. As protein: CASSPAYGENIQYF.